These 28 T cell receptor beta chains were sequenced from one sample in a study of blood T cells in healthy people across ages. Primers used in a second PCR of about 6 to 11 cycles were a sample-barcoded 5' primer and a J-beta primer mix. TCRdb reprocessed the 5' RACE reads via MiXCR and lists one record per CDR3 protein. Here the sample spans around 1,600,000 distinct CDR3 sequences, under 55% being singletons. The source material was blood. These receptors were taken from a woman aged 18-29 years in good health.

The CDR3 DNA sequence: TGTGCCAGCAGGGTGTACGAGGATAGCAATCAGCCCCAGCATTTT. Its protein is CASRVYEDSNQPQHF. The V and J genes are TRBV6-1 and TRBJ1-5; no definite D call. V lost 6 bases to trimming and J lost 0 bases, with 12 bases between them. Germline V lookup: CDR1 MNHNS, CDR2 SASEGT. This CDR3 region has 15 residues.

This clonotype was found once. A much larger clone is a single base away; this may be a read error. The gene calls are TRBV29-1 and TRBJ2-1; 7 bases fit TRBD1. The J call could be wrong; TRBJ2-7 is a better fit for the DNA end. The germline V gene encodes CDR1 SQVTM and CDR2 ANQGSEA. The CDR3 extends over 15 amino acids. Here the CDR3 reads CSVDLTGVSYNEQYF. Written as DNA, the CDR3 is TGCAGCGTTGACTTAACAGGGGTGTCCTACAATGAGCAGTACTTC.

The chain has TRBV20-1 and TRBJ2-1, with no clear D. The CDR3 loop spans 16 amino acids. The germline gives CDR1 DFQATT, CDR2 SNEGSKA (reference sequence). V was shortened by 6 bases and J by 0 bases, with 18 bases between the two germline ends. For the CDR3, the DNA is TGCAGTGCCGAACCTCTGGGCCCCAGCTCCTACAATGAGCAGTTCTTC. Amino acids: CSAEPLGPSSYNEQFF.

This clonotype was counted a single time. This sequence joins TRBV5-1 and TRBJ2-1, with 9 nucleotides matching TRBD1. In germline, CDR1 is SGHRS, CDR2 YFSETQ. The ends lost 3 bases at V and 4 bases at J; junction bases unmatched: 23. CDR3 length: 21 residues. The CDR3 spells CASSSKPWDRDTRRSYNEQFF. The DNA of the CDR3 is TGCGCCAGCAGCTCAAAGCCCTGGGACAGGGACACGAGGCGAAGTTACAATGAGCAGTTCTTC.

The table lists this clonotype with a count of one. V gene TRBV5-6 combines with J gene TRBJ2-1; tentatively, D is TRBD1 (6 bases). In germline, CDR1 is SGHDT, CDR2 YYEEEE. Trimming removed 7 bases from V and 2 bases from J, with 13 bases in between. The CDR3 runs 14 residues. The CDR3 DNA is TGTGCCAGCTCCCGGGACACAGCCTACAATGAGCAGTTCTTC. Translated: CASSRDTAYNEQFF.

On this clonotype: A much larger clone sits a single nucleotide away, making a read error possible. V usage is TRBV4-2 and J usage is TRBJ2-1; 12 bases align to TRBD2. CDR1 and CDR2 from the germline V gene are LGHNA and YNFKEQ. This CDR3 has 18 residues. V lost 1 base and J lost 6; bases outside the gene matches: 10. This CDR3 is CASSQVVRLAGAGNEQFF. CDR3 DNA sequence: TGTGCCAGCAGCCAAGTAGTCAGACTAGCGGGGGCGGGCAATGAGCAGTTCTTC.

This clonotype was found many times. The chain carries TRBV18 and TRBJ2-7, with 9 bases identical to TRBD1. V was clipped by 3 bases and J by 3 bases; unmatched bases: 3. The V gene's germline CDR1 is KGHSH and CDR2 LQKENI. The CDR3 runs to 14 residues. CDR3 amino acids: CASSPGTGNYEQYF. The CDR3 DNA reads as TGTGCCAGCTCACCGGGGACAGGGAACTACGAGCAGTACTTC. The full variable domain, its missing parts supplied by reference TRBV18 and TRBJ2-7, is NAGVMQNPRHLVRRRGQEARLRCSPMKGHSHVYWYRQLPEEGLKFMVYLQKENIIDESGMPKERFSAEFPKEGPSILRIQQVVRGDSAAYFCASSPGTGNYEQYFGPGTRLTVT.

This clonotype came up a few times. The chain joins TRBV29-1 to TRBJ1-2; the D is unclear. Per the germline V gene, CDR1 is SQVTM and CDR2 is ANQGSEA. V lost 4 bases and J lost 6, with 9 bases in between. This CDR3 contains 11 residues. In nucleotides, the CDR3 is TGCAGCGTTGCGTGGTTGCATGGCTACACCTTC. It translates to CSVAWLHGYTF.

The chain recombines TRBV29-1 with TRBJ2-5; D perhaps matches TRBD2 (6 bases). This CDR3 contains 14 residues. Trimming removed 4 bases at V and 3 bases at J, with 15 bases between. Germline V gene sequence: CDR1 SQVTM, CDR2 ANQGSEA. CDR3 loop: CSVAGGMGKETQYF. CDR3 DNA sequence: TGCAGCGTTGCAGGAGGGATGGGTAAAGAGACCCAGTACTTC.

The table lists this clonotype with a few counts. The chain is built from TRBV12-3 or TRBV12-4 and TRBJ1-1, with 7 bases matching TRBD1. The CDR3 consists of 15 residues. The ends lost 2 bases at V and 2 bases at J; junction bases unmatched: 5. CDR3 amino acids: CASSLRAGGNTEAFF. The CDR3 region has the DNA TGTGCCAGCAGTTTAAGGGCAGGGGGTAACACTGAAGCTTTCTTT.

A remark on this clonotype: A much larger clone lies one base from this, so it may be a read error. This rearrangement joins TRBV2 to TRBJ2-7, with TRBD1 identical over 7 bases. The CDR3 is 14 residues long. Germline CDR1 reads SNHLY; CDR2 reads FYNNEI. CDR3 region: CASSEPGTAYGQYF. The CDR3 DNA reads TGTGCCAGCAGTGAACCCGGGACAGCCTACGGGCAGTACTTC. The whole variable domain, remainder taken from reference TRBV2 and TRBJ2-7, is EPEVTQTPSHQVTQMGQEVILRCVPISNHLYFYWYRQILGQKVEFLVSFYNNEISEKSEIFDDQFSVERPDGSNFTLKIRSTKLEDSAMYFCASSEPGTAYGQYFGPGTRLTVT.

This sequence joins TRBV30 and TRBJ1-5; no definite D call. Germline V gene data show CDR1 as GTSNPN and CDR2 as SVGIG (reference sequence). CDR3 length: 16 amino acids. The V and J ends lost 1 base and 1 base respectively, with 14 bases between them. For the CDR3, the DNA is TGTGCCTGGAGTGGATGGATGGTTCTAAGCAATCAGCCCCAGCATTTT. Its protein product is CAWSGWMVLSNQPQHF.

This chain uses TRBV7-3 with TRBJ2-7, with a weak D call TRBD1 (6 bases). Germline CDR1 is SGHTA and CDR2 is FQGTGA. Trimming removed 5 bases from V and 7 bases from J, with 18 bases in between. The length of the CDR3 is 14 residues. The DNA for the CDR3 is TGTGCCAGCAGCCCGGGGACAAACCGCAATGAGCAGTACTTC. It codes for CASSPGTNRNEQYF.

This clonotype was counted a few times. The rearrangement uses TRBV9 and TRBJ2-1; 7 bases agree with TRBD2. Germline V gene sequence: CDR1 SGDLS, CDR2 YYNGEE. The CDR3 is 15 residues long. V lost 0 bases to trimming and J lost 7 bases; unmatched junction nucleotides: 7. The chain's CDR3 is CASSVDRLAGNEQFF. CDR3 sequence (DNA): TGTGCCAGCAGCGTAGACCGACTAGCAGGGAATGAGCAGTTCTTC.

Only a few counts were recorded for this clonotype. The J gene is TRBJ2-5, the V gene TRBV9, with D unresolved. CDR1 and CDR2 (germline): SGDLS, YYNGEE. The V end lost 3 bases, the J end lost 3 bases, and 6 bases lay between the germline ends. There are 12 residues in the CDR3. The CDR3 coding sequence is TGTGCCAGCAGCGGTAATGAAGAGACCCAGTACTTC. Amino acid sequence: CASSGNEETQYF.

V gene TRBV3-1 combines with J gene TRBJ1-2; TRBD1 might be the D (5 bases). The CDR3 extends over 16 amino acids. Germline values: CDR1 LGHDT, CDR2 YNNKEL (reference sequence). The germline V and J ends were trimmed by 0 bases and 2 bases, with 13 bases remaining between them. CDR3 coding DNA: TGTGCCAGCAGCCAAGAAAGAGGCCAGGGCAACTATGGCTACACCTTC. This sequence encodes CASSQERGQGNYGYTF. Using reference TRBV3-1 and TRBJ1-2 for the parts outside the CDR3, the full variable domain is DTAVSQTPKYLVTQMGNDKSIKCEQNLGHDTMYWYKQDSKKFLKIMFSYNNKELIINETVPNRFSPKSPDKAHLNLHINSLELGDSAVYFCASSQERGQGNYGYTFGSGTRLTVV.

This clonotype was counted between two and nine times. The rearrangement links TRBV12-3 or TRBV12-4 to TRBJ1-5, with TRBD1 matching over 10 bases. The CDR3 loop spans 14 amino acids. Trimming took 6 bases from V and 10 from J; bases not matched to a gene: 9. The CDR3 sequence is CASSPGTGEVPQHF. In DNA, the CDR3 is TGTGCCAGCAGCCCCGGGACAGGGGAGGTCCCCCAGCATTTT.

CDR3 bases: TGCAGTGCTAGGATCGACGTTTTTGAAACAGATGAGCAGTTCTTC. Its translation is CSARIDVFETDEQFF. The rearrangement joins TRBV20-1 to TRBJ2-1; D unresolved. Germline CDR1 DFQATT, CDR2 SNEGSKA (reference sequence). V shed 3 bases and J shed 8 bases, with 20 bases lying between them. The CDR3 covers 15 residues.

This clonotype was counted at least ten times. The chain employs TRBV12-3 or TRBV12-4 and TRBJ2-1; tentatively, D is TRBD1 or TRBD2 (5 bases each). V was trimmed by 3 bases and J by 1 base, leaving 7 bases between them. The CDR3 sequence is 14 residues long. The CDR3 DNA reads as TGTGCCAGCAGTTTGGGGGAGTCCTACAATGAGCAGTTCTTC. Its translation: CASSLGESYNEQFF.

The table lists this clonotype with a few counts. CDR3 coding DNA: TGTGCCACTTCAGGGGAGTACCAAGAGACCCAGTACTTC. It is translated as CATSGEYQETQYF. The chain carries TRBV24-1 and TRBJ2-5, with D perhaps TRBD1 (6 bases). The CDR3 is 13 residues long. Trimming cost V 10 bases and J 0 bases, with 11 bases left between them. Per the germline V gene, CDR1 is KGHDR and CDR2 is SFDVKD.

The chain carries TRBV4-3 and TRBJ2-1; D uncertain. The end of the DNA is better explained by TRBJ2-7, so the J call may be wrong. Germline lookup yields CDR1 LGHNA and CDR2 YSLEER. There are 17 residues in the CDR3. The CDR3 DNA reads TGCGCCAGCAGCCAAAGGTCTGCGTTATCCCCTTACAATGAGCAGTACTTC. Translating gives CASSQRSALSPYNEQYF.

In its sample, this clonotype was seen a few times. V and J are TRBV6-4 and TRBJ2-3, with D possibly matching TRBD2 (5 bases). Germline V gene lookup returns CDR1 MRHNA and CDR2 SNTAGT. V was clipped by 4 bases and J by 3 bases, with 11 bases between them. This CDR3 has 14 amino acids. The CDR3: CASSAWSGTDTQYF. DNA for the CDR3: TGTGCCAGCAGTGCTTGGAGCGGAACAGATACGCAGTATTTT.

V gene TRBV7-2 combines with J gene TRBJ2-6; weak D call: TRBD1 (5 bases). Trimming took off 5 bases at V and 3 bases at J, with 14 bases between the two ends. Germline values: CDR1 SGHTA, CDR2 FQGNSA. This CDR3 is built from 16 residues. The CDR3 reads CASSSRVGGGANVLTF. The DNA for the CDR3 is TGTGCCAGCAGCAGCAGGGTCGGCGGTGGGGCCAACGTCCTGACTTTC.

In its sample, this clonotype was seen a few times. The gene calls are TRBV9 and TRBJ2-1; 7 bases match TRBD2. The CDR3 covers 17 residues. CDR1 and CDR2 (germline): SGDLS, YYNGEE. The V and J ends lost 6 bases and 6 bases, in that order; junction bases with no gene match: 18. The CDR3 loop is CASNILGSGEGRNEQFF. For the CDR3, the DNA is TGTGCCAGCAACATCCTGGGCAGCGGGGAGGGTCGCAATGAGCAGTTCTTC.

This clonotype was counted between two and nine times. This chain uses TRBV4-1 with TRBJ2-3, with D tentatively TRBD2 (7 bases). Between the trimmed V and J ends, which lost 1 base and 6 bases, there was a span of 11 bases. CDR1 is MGHRA and CDR2 is YSYEKL in the germline V gene. The CDR3 covers 14 residues. CDR3 protein: CASSQGGGADTQYF. The CDR3 coding sequence is TGCGCCAGCAGCCAAGGCGGGGGCGCTGATACGCAGTATTTT.

A single count supports this clonotype. A junction boundary mismatches the germline segment, possibly from a read error. The V and J genes are TRBV4-3 and TRBJ2-1; D is unclear. The CDR3 loop spans 15 amino acids. In germline, CDR1 is LGHNA, CDR2 YSLEER. The CDR3 is CASGQDDQKYNEQFF. CDR3 nucleotides: TGCGCCAGCGGCCAAGATGATCAAAAGTACAATGAGCAGTTCTTC.

This chain connects TRBV29-1 to TRBJ1-2, with D unresolved. V lost 5 bases, J lost 1 base, and 14 bases lay in between. Germline loops: CDR1 SQVTM, CDR2 ANQGSEA. This CDR3 is 14 amino acids long. CDR3 nucleotides: TGCAGCGTTAGTTCCAGACTTATTAACTATGGCTACACCTTC. Translation: CSVSSRLINYGYTF.

Notes on this clonotype: Relative to the germline gene, one junction end is altered; a read error may explain this. The chain has TRBV9 and TRBJ2-6; D is possibly TRBD1 (5 bases). In germline, CDR1 is SGDLS, CDR2 YYNGEE. The CDR3 spans 13 residues. The CDR3 DNA reads as TGTGCCAGCAGCGACACTGGGGCCGACGTCCTGACTTTC. Its translation: CASSDTGADVLTF. The complete variable domain, with remaining parts taken from reference TRBV9 and TRBJ2-6, reads DSGVTQTPKHLITATGQRVTLRCSPRSGDLSVYWYQQSLDQGLQFLIQYYNGEERAKGNILERFSAQQFPDLHSELNLSSLELGDSALYFCASSDTGADVLTFGAGSRLTVL.